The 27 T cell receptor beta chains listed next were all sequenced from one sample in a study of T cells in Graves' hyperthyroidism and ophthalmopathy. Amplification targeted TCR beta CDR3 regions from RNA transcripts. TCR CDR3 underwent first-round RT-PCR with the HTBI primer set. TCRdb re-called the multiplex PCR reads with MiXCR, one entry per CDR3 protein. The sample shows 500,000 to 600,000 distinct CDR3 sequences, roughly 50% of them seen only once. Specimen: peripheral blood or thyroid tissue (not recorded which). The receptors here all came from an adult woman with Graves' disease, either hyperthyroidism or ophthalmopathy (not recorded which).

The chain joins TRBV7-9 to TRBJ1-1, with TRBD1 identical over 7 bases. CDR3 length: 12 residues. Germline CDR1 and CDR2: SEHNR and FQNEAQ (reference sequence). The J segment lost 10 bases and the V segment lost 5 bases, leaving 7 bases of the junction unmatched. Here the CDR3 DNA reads TGTGCCAGCAGCCCTACAGGGGATGGAGCTTTCTTT. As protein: CASSPTGDGAFF.

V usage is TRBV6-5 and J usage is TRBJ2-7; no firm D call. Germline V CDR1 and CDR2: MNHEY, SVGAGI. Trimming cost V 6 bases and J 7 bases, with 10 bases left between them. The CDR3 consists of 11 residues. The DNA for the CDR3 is TGTGCCAGCAGCTCTAGGGCTGAGCAGTACTTC. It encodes CASSSRAEQYF.

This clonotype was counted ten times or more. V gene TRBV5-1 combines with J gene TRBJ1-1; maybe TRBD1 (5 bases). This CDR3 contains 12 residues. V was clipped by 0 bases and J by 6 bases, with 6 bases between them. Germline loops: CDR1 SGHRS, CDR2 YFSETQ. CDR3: CASSLAGSEAFF. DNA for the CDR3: TGCGCCAGCAGCTTGGCAGGGTCTGAAGCTTTCTTT.

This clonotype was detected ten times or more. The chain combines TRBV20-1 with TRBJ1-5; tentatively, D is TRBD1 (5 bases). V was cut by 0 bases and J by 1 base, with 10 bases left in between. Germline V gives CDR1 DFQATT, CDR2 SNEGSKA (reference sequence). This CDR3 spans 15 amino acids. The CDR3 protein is CSAREPGPSNQPQHF. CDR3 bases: TGCAGTGCTAGAGAACCAGGGCCGAGCAATCAGCCCCAGCATTTT.

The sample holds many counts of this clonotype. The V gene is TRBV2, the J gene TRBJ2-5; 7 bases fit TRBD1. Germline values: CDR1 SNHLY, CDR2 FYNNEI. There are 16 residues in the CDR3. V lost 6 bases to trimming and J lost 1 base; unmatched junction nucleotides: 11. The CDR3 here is CASRVTGTTFQETQYF. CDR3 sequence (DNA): TGTGCCAGCAGAGTGACAGGGACGACCTTCCAAGAGACCCAGTACTTC. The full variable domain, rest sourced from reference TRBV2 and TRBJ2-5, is EPEVTQTPSHQVTQMGQEVILRCVPISNHLYFYWYRQILGQKVEFLVSFYNNEISEKSEIFDDQFSVERPDGSNFTLKIRSTKLEDSAMYFCASRVTGTTFQETQYFGPGTRLLVL.

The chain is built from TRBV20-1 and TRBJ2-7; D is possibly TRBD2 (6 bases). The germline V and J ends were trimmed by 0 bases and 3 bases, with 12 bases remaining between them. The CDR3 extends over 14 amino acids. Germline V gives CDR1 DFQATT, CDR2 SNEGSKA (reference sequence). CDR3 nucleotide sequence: TGCAGTGCTAGAGATCTAAGGAGGGACTACGAGCAGTACTTC. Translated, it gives CSARDLRRDYEQYF.

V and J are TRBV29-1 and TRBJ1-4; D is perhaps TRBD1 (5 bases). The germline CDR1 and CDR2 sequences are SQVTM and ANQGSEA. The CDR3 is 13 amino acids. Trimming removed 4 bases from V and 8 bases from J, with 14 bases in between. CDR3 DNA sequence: TGCAGCGTTGTTGGAACAGGTGGAGAAAAACTGTTTTTT. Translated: CSVVGTGGEKLFF.

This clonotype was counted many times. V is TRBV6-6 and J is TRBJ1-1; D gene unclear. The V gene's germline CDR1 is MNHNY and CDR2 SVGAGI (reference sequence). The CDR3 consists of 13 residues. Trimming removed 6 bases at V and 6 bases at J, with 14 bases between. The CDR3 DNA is TGTGCCAGCAGATATGAAGACGGTCCTGAAGCTTTCTTT. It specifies CASRYEDGPEAFF.

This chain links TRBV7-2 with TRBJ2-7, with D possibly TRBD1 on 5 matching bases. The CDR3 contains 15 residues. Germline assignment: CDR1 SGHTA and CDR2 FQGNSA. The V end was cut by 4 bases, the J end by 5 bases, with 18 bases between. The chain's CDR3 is CASSSNGLGANEQYF. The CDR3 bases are TGTGCCAGCAGCTCGAACGGCCTAGGGGCGAACGAGCAGTACTTC.

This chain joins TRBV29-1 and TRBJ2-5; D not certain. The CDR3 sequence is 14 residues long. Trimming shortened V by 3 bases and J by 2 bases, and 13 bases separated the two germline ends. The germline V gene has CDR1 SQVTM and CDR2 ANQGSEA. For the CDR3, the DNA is TGCAGCGTTGAGCACTTACCAGTACAAGAGACCCAGTACTTC. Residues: CSVEHLPVQETQYF.

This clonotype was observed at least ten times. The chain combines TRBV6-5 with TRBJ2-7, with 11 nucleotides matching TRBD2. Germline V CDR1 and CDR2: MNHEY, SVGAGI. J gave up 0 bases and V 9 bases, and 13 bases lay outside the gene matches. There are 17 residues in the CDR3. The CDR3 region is CARGPGLAVWHSYEQYF. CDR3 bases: TGTGCCAGGGGGCCGGGACTAGCGGTTTGGCACTCCTACGAGCAGTACTTC.

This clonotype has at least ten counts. The CDR3 DNA is TGTGCCAGCAGCTTAGACGGGACAAAATGGGAAGCTTTCTTT. This encodes CASSLDGTKWEAFF. The rearrangement joins TRBV7-8 to TRBJ1-1; a weak D match, TRBD1 (6 bases). Trimming pared 1 base from V and 8 bases from J, leaving 14 bases between. Germline CDR1 reads SGHVS; CDR2 reads FQNEAQ. The CDR3 consists of 14 residues.

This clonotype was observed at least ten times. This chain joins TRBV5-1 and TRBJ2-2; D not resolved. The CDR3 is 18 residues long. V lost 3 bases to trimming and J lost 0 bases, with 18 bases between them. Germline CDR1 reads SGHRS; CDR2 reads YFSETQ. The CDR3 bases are TGCGCCAGCAGCTCCGATCCCTCCGGGCCCTCGAACACCGGGGAGCTGTTTTTT. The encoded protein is CASSSDPSGPSNTGELFF.

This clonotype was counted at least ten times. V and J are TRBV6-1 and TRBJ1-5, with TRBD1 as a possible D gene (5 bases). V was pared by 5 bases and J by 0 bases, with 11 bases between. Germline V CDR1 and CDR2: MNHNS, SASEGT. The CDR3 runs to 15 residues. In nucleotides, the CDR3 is TGTGCCAGCAGTACCCAGGGACTTAGCAATCAGCCCCAGCATTTT. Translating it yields CASSTQGLSNQPQHF.

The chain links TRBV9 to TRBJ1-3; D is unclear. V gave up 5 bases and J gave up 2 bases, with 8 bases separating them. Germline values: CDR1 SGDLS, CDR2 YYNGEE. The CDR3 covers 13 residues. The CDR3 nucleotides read TGTGCCAGCAGTGCGGGGACTGGAAACACCATATATTTT. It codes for CASSAGTGNTIYF.

The CDR3 DNA reads as TGTGCCAGCAGTCCCACAGGGGCTGTTTCAACTGAAGCTTTCTTT. Protein sequence: CASSPTGAVSTEAFF. This chain joins TRBV6-5 and TRBJ1-1; TRBD1 matches 7 bases. The CDR3 is 15 amino acids. After removal of 5 bases from V and 5 bases from J, the junction contained 11 bases not matched to a gene. Germline CDR1 is MNHEY and CDR2 is SVGAGI.

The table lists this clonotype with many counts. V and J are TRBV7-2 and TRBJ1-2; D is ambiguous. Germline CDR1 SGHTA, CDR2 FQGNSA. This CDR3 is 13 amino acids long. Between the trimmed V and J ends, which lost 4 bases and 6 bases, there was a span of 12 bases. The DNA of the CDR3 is TGTGCCAGCAGCTCCCTAGGGTTAGATGGCTACACCTTC. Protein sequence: CASSSLGLDGYTF.

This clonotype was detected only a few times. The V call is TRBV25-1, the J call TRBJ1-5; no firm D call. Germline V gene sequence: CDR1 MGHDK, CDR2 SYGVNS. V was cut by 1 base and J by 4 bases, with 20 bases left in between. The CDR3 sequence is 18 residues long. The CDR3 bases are TGTGCCAGCAGTGAATTCCACCAGCAGGCGGGAACTAATCAGCCCCAGCATTTT. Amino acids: CASSEFHQQAGTNQPQHF.

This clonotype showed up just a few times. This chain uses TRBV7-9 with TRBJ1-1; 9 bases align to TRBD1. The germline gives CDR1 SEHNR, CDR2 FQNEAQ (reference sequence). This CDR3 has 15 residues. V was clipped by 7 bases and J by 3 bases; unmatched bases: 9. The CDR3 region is CASTYRDREDTEAFF. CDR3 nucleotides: TGTGCCAGCACCTACCGGGACAGGGAGGACACTGAAGCTTTCTTT. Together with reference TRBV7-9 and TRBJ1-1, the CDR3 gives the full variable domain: DTGVSQNPRHKITKRGQNVTFRCDPISEHNRLYWYRQTLGQGPEFLTYFQNEAQLEKSRLLSDRFSAERPKGSFSTLEIQRTEQGDSAMYLCASTYRDREDTEAFFGQGTRLTVV.

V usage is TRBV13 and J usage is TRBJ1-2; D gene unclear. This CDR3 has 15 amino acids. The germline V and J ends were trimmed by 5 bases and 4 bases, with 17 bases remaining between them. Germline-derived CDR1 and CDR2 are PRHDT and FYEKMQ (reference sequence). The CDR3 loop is CASSQDVDGLYGYTF. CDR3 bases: TGTGCCAGCAGCCAAGATGTTGACGGTCTCTATGGCTACACCTTC.

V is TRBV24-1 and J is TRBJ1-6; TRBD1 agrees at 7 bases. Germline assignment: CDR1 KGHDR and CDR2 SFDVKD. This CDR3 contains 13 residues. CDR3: CATRDSLNSPLHF. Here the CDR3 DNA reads TGTGCGACCCGGGACAGCCTTAATTCACCCCTCCACTTT.

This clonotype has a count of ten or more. The CDR3 sequence is CASSLGASGNTIYF. The CDR3 nucleotides are TGTGCCAGCAGTCTAGGAGCCTCTGGAAACACCATATATTTT. The rearrangement uses TRBV12-3 or TRBV12-4 and TRBJ1-3; D is undetermined. This CDR3 region has 14 residues. The germline V and J ends were trimmed by 5 bases and 0 bases, with 8 bases remaining between them.

CDR3: CASSRVSSYNEQFF. The CDR3 bases are TGTGCCAGCAGCCGCGTGAGCTCCTACAATGAGCAGTTCTTC. The chain joins TRBV7-2 to TRBJ2-1, with D unresolved. CDR3 length: 14 residues. Germline V gene sequence: CDR1 SGHTA, CDR2 FQGNSA. V lost 5 bases to trimming and J lost 0 bases, with 8 bases between them.

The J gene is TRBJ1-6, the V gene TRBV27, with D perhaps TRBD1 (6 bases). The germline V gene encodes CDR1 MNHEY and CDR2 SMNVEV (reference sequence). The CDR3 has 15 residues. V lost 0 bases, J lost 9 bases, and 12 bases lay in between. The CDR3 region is CASSLSGRGGSPLHF. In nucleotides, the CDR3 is TGTGCCAGCAGTTTATCGGGCAGGGGAGGTTCACCCCTCCACTTT.

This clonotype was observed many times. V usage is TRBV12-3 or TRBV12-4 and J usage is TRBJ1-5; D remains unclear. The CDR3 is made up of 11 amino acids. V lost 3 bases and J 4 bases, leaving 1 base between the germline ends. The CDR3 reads CASSFNQPQHF. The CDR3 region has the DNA TGTGCCAGCAGTTTTAATCAGCCCCAGCATTTT.

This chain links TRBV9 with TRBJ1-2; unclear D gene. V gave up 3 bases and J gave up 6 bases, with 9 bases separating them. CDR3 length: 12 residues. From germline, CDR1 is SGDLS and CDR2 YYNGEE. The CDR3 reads CASSADGDGYTF. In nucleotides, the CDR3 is TGTGCCAGCAGCGCCGACGGGGATGGCTACACCTTC.

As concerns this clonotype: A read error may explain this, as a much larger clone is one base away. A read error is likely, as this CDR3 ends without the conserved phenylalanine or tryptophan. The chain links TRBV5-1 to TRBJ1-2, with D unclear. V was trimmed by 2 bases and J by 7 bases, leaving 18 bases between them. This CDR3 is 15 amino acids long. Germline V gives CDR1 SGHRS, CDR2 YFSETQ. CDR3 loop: CASSFNQGRDSGYTV. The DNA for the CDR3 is TGCGCCAGCAGCTTTAACCAAGGAAGGGATTCTGGCTACACCGTC.